The text below deals with one TCR beta chain. Which antigen it targets is not known. No much larger clone is present one base from it, and per-base qualities are unavailable. No immune events such as infections were documented for the healthy donors during the collection period. Healthy-donor blood repertoires served as a training cohort to calibrate time-dependent variance in a beta-binomial model of T-cell clone differential abundance. There were roughly 10 healthy donors in the training cohort, of whom 3 were female and 7 were male. The donors were between about 29 and 64 years old, with an average age of roughly 43 years. Whole blood was collected from each healthy donor at three time points spaced about two weeks apart and obtained from a commercial supplier. For immunosequencing, genomic DNA was extracted from unsorted whole blood. TCRbeta CDR3 regions were profiled by bias-controlled multiplex PCR amplification of genomic DNA with the immunoSEQ Assay. Regarding the original processing steps: The absolute abundance of each unique TCRbeta CDR3 region was quantified after sequences were collapsed and filtered. Differential abundance was assessed using a binomial (Fisher-equivalent) model and a beta-binomial model in which time-dependent variance fitted from healthy donors was added. Clones with fewer than 5 combined templates were removed, and a clone was called differentially abundant if the clone's Benjamini-Hochberg FDR was below 0.01. Using the form v = (b*log(k)+a)^2, the beta-binomial variance was modeled as a function of the total template count across the two samples. The clones in this table, taken by TCRdb from immuneACCESS, are in-frame only. Not every clone is retained; where verified, under half of the shortfall comes from an unresolved V gene, and the cause of the rest is unknown. V, J and clone size reflect that table, while D and trimming were determined from the DNA. Within this sample are about 78,000 clones, with approximately 85% of them counted one time only. Together, the top ten hold about 17% of the sample.

These data come from a study of identifying expanded T cells in peripheral blood (dated by TCRdb to the late 2010s). For context, the study as a whole: Separate aliquots of the same genomic DNA pool were sequenced to produce technical replicates, and four replicates were compared in pairs.

The full study reports these points: Between technical replicates the binomial model flagged roughly 1.1 differentially abundant clones, whereas over around two weeks the binomial model flagged about 15 and over about four weeks 19 to 20. Across all healthy-donor time intervals, the beta-binomial model significantly lowered both the number of clones called differentially abundant and the false-positive rate. In all healthy donors, the variance in clone template counts between samples taken roughly 14 days apart rose significantly as total template count increased. It was expected by the authors that biological variance in healthy repertoires might increase further over much longer intervals, such as months to years.

V is cut back by 4 bases and J by 6 bases, with 16 bases in the junction unmatched. The CDR3, cysteine through phenylalanine, is 17 amino acids long. The entry retains the CDR3 DNA only, 51 bases that are in frame from base 1. CDR1 and CDR2, looked up from the germline V gene, are MGHRA and YSYEKL. The source of this sequence is a person aged 18 to 70 in good health. The chain employs TRBV4-1 and TRBJ2-3; 7 bases in the middle match TRBD2. The sample consisted of blood. CDR3 region: CASSPGLAAGGRDTQYF. The DNA sequence is TGCGCCAGCAGCCCCGGGCTAGCGGCAGGCGGTAGGGATACGCAGTATTTT.